This entry lists 19 T cell receptor beta chains sequenced from one sample in a study of neoadjuvant nivolumab and ipilimumab in lung cancer. TCRdb's copy holds only in-frame clones and misses some; the assay was immunoSEQ multiplex PCR. The profile shows approximately 23,000 clones, approximately 81% of them singletons. This specimen was peripheral blood, taken before neoadjuvant nivolumab, alone or with ipilimumab. These receptors were collected from an adult with non-small cell lung cancer.

The chain has TRBV9 and TRBJ2-3; possible D gene TRBD1, 7 bases. Germline loops: CDR1 SGDLS, CDR2 YYNGEE. V lost 6 bases, J lost 2 bases, and 13 bases lay in between. The CDR3 runs 14 residues. This CDR3 reads CASTQGDFTDTQYF. The CDR3 DNA reads as TGTGCCAGCACGCAGGGGGACTTCACAGATACGCAGTATTTT. The full variable domain, with the rest looked up from reference TRBV9 and TRBJ2-3, is DSGVTQTPKHLITATGQRVTLRCSPRSGDLSVYWYQQSLDQGLQFLIQYYNGEERAKGNILERFSAQQFPDLHSELNLSSLELGDSALYFCASTQGDFTDTQYFGPGTRLTVL.

The sample holds a few counts of this clone. The CDR3 sequence: CASGSGDENTGELFF. In DNA form, the CDR3 reads TGCGCCAGCGGCTCAGGGGATGAGAACACCGGGGAGCTGTTTTTT. This chain links TRBV5-1 with TRBJ2-2; D is possibly TRBD1 (6 bases). Trimming stripped 7 bases from V and 1 base from J, with 14 bases between. CDR1 is SGHRS and CDR2 is YFSETQ in the germline V gene. The CDR3 spans 15 residues.

This chain links TRBV7-9 with TRBJ2-7, with TRBD2 matching 9 bases. The ends lost 0 bases at V and 9 bases at J; junction bases unmatched: 6. Germline loops: CDR1 SEHNR, CDR2 FQNEAQ (reference sequence). This CDR3 region has 14 residues. CDR3 DNA: TGTGCCAGCAGCTTAGCGAGTCTAGCGGGAACGCAGTACTTC. This sequence encodes CASSLASLAGTQYF.

This clone has a handful of counts. The chain uses TRBV2 and TRBJ2-7, with D perhaps TRBD2 (5 bases). Trimming took 8 bases from V and 3 from J, leaving 14 bases between them. The V gene's germline CDR1 is SNHLY and CDR2 FYNNEI. The CDR3 has 13 residues. CDR3 residues: CASGNGINYEQYF. CDR3 nucleotide sequence: TGTGCCAGCGGGAACGGGATTAACTACGAGCAGTACTTC. The variable domain in full, with the rest retrieved from reference TRBV2 and TRBJ2-7, is EPEVTQTPSHQVTQMGQEVILRCVPISNHLYFYWYRQILGQKVEFLVSFYNNEISEKSEIFDDQFSVERPDGSNFTLKIRSTKLEDSAMYFCASGNGINYEQYFGPGTRLTVT.

This clone was observed a single time. This rearrangement joins TRBV9 to TRBJ2-1; tentative D call: TRBD2 (6 bases). The CDR3 sequence is 15 residues long. Germline CDR1 SGDLS, CDR2 YYNGEE. V dropped 0 bases and J dropped 4 bases, with 11 bases sitting between them. CDR3 protein: CASSVASGPYNEQFF. The DNA for the CDR3 is TGTGCCAGCAGCGTAGCAAGCGGGCCGTACAATGAGCAGTTCTTC.

The rearrangement uses TRBV7-2 and TRBJ2-7; D tentatively fits TRBD1 or TRBD2 (5 bases each). The CDR3 covers 14 residues. Germline CDR1 reads SGHTA; CDR2 reads FQGNSA. V dropped 6 bases and J dropped 0 bases, with 12 bases sitting between them. The CDR3 protein is CASRRGTVSYEQYF. The CDR3 DNA sequence: TGTGCCAGCAGGAGGGGAACGGTCTCCTACGAGCAGTACTTC. The complete variable domain, with remaining parts taken from reference TRBV7-2 and TRBJ2-7, reads GAGVSQSPSNKVTEKGKDVELRCDPISGHTALYWYRQSLGQGLEFLIYFQGNSAPDKSGLPSDRFSAERTGGSVSTLTIQRTQQEDSAVYLCASRRGTVSYEQYFGPGTRLTVT.

The V call is TRBV7-3, the J call TRBJ2-3; no firm D call. The CDR3 runs 14 residues. From germline, CDR1 is SGHTA and CDR2 FQGTGA. V lost 5 bases and J 0 bases, leaving 9 bases between the germline ends. The CDR3 here is CASSPRLSTDTQYF. The DNA for the CDR3 is TGTGCCAGCAGCCCGAGACTGAGCACAGATACGCAGTATTTT.

Ten or more counts support this clone. V and J are TRBV11-1 and TRBJ1-1; a possible D gene is TRBD1 (5 bases). V was shortened by 1 base and J by 11 bases, with 14 bases between the two germline ends. Germline loops: CDR1 SGHAT, CDR2 FQDESV (reference sequence). This CDR3 spans 13 amino acids. CDR3 coding DNA: TGTGCCAGCAGCTTAGAGGGGTCGGTACGTGCTTTCTTT. It yields the protein CASSLEGSVRAFF.

The gene calls are TRBV11-3 and TRBJ2-1, with a tentative D call TRBD1 (6 bases). The germline V gene has CDR1 SGHNT and CDR2 YENEEA. Trimming cost V 5 bases and J 6 bases, with 11 bases left between them. CDR3 length equals 13 residues. CDR3 loop: CASSGDIPNEQFF. CDR3 nucleotide sequence: TGTGCCAGCAGCGGGGACATCCCCAATGAGCAGTTCTTC.

The DNA for the CDR3 is TGTGCCAGCAGCCAGGCCGACAGGGGAGACAGTGAAGCTTTCTTT. Encoded protein: CASSQADRGDSEAFF. V usage is TRBV4-2 and J usage is TRBJ1-1; 8 bases map to TRBD1. Germline V lookup: CDR1 LGHNA, CDR2 YNFKEQ. The CDR3 has 15 amino acids. The trim removed 3 bases at V and 7 bases at J, leaving 10 bases unmatched.

The J gene is TRBJ2-7, the V gene TRBV29-1; no firm D call. From germline, CDR1 is SQVTM and CDR2 ANQGSEA. The CDR3 is made up of 12 amino acids. Trimming took 3 bases from V and 10 from J, leaving 16 bases between them. CDR3 DNA: TGCAGCGTTGAGGCATCAGAAACGAAACAGTACTTC. Amino acids: CSVEASETKQYF.

The V gene is TRBV30, the J gene TRBJ2-3; 8 nucleotides line up with TRBD2. Germline V CDR1 and CDR2: GTSNPN, SVGIG (reference sequence). CDR3 length: 16 amino acids. V was pared by 0 bases and J by 1 base, with 6 bases of the junction left unmatched. CDR3 region: CAWSVGAGDGTDTQYF. In DNA form, the CDR3 reads TGTGCCTGGAGTGTAGGAGCGGGAGACGGCACAGATACGCAGTATTTT.

For this clone: The junction and the germline gene differ at one end; a read error may be behind it. The chain combines TRBV15 with TRBJ2-7; no definite D call. Germline V CDR1 and CDR2: LNHNV, YYDKDF (reference sequence). This CDR3 is 13 amino acids long. The CDR3 loop reads CATSRDANSLQHF. CDR3 DNA sequence: TGTGCCACCAGCAGAGATGCCAATTCGTTGCAGCACTTC.

This rearrangement joins TRBV7-2 to TRBJ2-3; D is perhaps TRBD2 (6 bases). The CDR3 consists of 15 residues. Germline V gene data show CDR1 as SGHTA and CDR2 as FQGNSA. V was shortened by 3 bases and J by 2 bases, with 12 bases between the two germline ends. The CDR3 DNA follows: TGTGCCAGCAGCTTTGGTAGCGGATACACAGATACGCAGTATTTT. Protein: CASSFGSGYTDTQYF.

The J gene is TRBJ2-1, the V gene TRBV5-4, with a possible D match to TRBD1 (9 bases). The CDR3 runs to 17 residues. Germline loops: CDR1 SGHNT, CDR2 YYREEE (reference sequence). V dropped 5 bases and J dropped 7 bases, with 25 bases sitting between them. CDR3 in DNA: TGTGCCAGCAGGCCGGGACAGGGAGCCCCGGGGGGGAATGAGCAGTTCTTC. Protein sequence: CASRPGQGAPGGNEQFF. The full variable domain, its missing parts supplied by reference TRBV5-4 and TRBJ2-1, is ETGVTQSPTHLIKTRGQQVTLRCSSQSGHNTVSWYQQALGQGPQFIFQYYREEENGRGNFPPRFSGLQFPNYSSELNVNALELDDSALYLCASRPGQGAPGGNEQFFGPGTRLTVL.

This sequence joins TRBV6-6 and TRBJ1-1; D unresolved. With 2 bases removed from V and 3 bases from J, the gap between germline ends came to 10 bases. The CDR3 consists of 14 residues. CDR1 is MNHNY and CDR2 is SVGAGI in the germline V gene (reference sequence). Written as DNA, the CDR3 is TGTGCCAGCAGTTACCCTACACCTTACACTGAAGCTTTCTTT. This codes for CASSYPTPYTEAFF.

This chain uses TRBV7-3 with TRBJ2-5; D is possibly TRBD1 (5 bases). The CDR3 extends over 13 amino acids. CDR1 is SGHTA, CDR2 FQGTGA, per germline. V was shortened by 4 bases and J by 9 bases, with 15 bases between the two germline ends. CDR3 nucleotides: TGTGCCAGCAGCTCCCAGGGCAGCGAGGCCCAGTACTTC. As protein: CASSSQGSEAQYF.

This rearrangement joins TRBV19 to TRBJ2-7; 10 nucleotides agree with TRBD1. V shed 5 bases and J 6 bases; nucleotides not matched to a gene: 7. In germline, CDR1 is LNHDA, CDR2 SQIVND (reference sequence). The CDR3 has 14 amino acids. CDR3 DNA: TGTGCCAGTAGTGACCGGGACAGGGGACCCGAGCAGTACTTC. This translates into CASSDRDRGPEQYF. The full variable domain, its missing parts supplied by reference TRBV19 and TRBJ2-7, is DGGITQSPKYLFRKEGQNVTLSCEQNLNHDAMYWYRQDPGQGLRLIYYSQIVNDFQKGDIAEGYSVSREKKESFPLTVTSAQKNPTAFYLCASSDRDRGPEQYFGPGTRLTVT.

This chain links TRBV5-1 with TRBJ2-3; maybe TRBD1 (5 bases). The germline gives CDR1 SGHRS, CDR2 YFSETQ. The germline V and J ends were trimmed by 4 bases and 2 bases, with 8 bases remaining between them. The CDR3 has 13 amino acids. The CDR3 loop is CASSPGFTDTQYF. Here the CDR3 DNA reads TGCGCCAGCAGCCCAGGGTTCACAGATACGCAGTATTTT. The full variable domain, in which reference TRBV5-1 and TRBJ2-3 provide the parts outside the CDR3, is KAGVTQTPRYLIKTRGQQVTLSCSPISGHRSVSWYQQTPGQGLQFLFEYFSETQRNKGNFPGRFSGRQFSNSRSEMNVSTLELGDSALYLCASSPGFTDTQYFGPGTRLTVL.